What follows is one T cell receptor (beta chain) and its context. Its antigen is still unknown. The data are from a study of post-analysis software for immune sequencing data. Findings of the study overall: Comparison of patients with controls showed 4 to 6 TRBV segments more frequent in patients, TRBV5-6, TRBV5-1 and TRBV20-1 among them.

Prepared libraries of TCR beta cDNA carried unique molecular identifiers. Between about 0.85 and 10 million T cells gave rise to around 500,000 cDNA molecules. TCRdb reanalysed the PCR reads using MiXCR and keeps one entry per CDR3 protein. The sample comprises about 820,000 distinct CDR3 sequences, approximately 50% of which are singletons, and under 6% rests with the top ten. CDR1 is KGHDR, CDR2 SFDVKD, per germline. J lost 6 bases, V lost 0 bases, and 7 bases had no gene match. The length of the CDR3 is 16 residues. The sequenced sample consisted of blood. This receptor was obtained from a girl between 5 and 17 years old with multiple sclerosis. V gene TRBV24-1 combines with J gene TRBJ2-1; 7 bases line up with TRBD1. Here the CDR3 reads CATSDLIPHRGNEQFF. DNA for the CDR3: TGTGCCACCAGTGATTTGATTCCGCACAGGGGCAATGAGCAGTTCTTC.